The sequence of this T cell receptor (beta chain) was determined in a study of blood T cell repertoires in COVID-19. Study overall: Samples of COVID-19 (acute and convalescent) were obtained from the United States, Italy and Spain. Sample material is recorded as cDNA or gDNA derived from T cells, B-cell-depleted T cells, or PBMCs.

Authors' methods: Estimates of nucleated cell counts were drawn from the amplification of reference gene primers. Profiling relied on immunoSEQ multiplex PCR, and the TCRdb table lists in-frame clones only, not all of them. Clone size and V and J calls were adopted from that table, with D and trimming inferred from the DNA. The table records approximately 270,000 clones, approximately 86% of them present only once. The CDR3 contains 11 residues. Germline V gene data show CDR1 as MGHDK and CDR2 as SYGVNS. V lost 4 bases to trimming and J lost 8 bases, with 8 bases between them. In its sample, this clone was seen a few times.

The clonotype originates from a man aged 80 or over with acute or convalescent COVID-19. The sample consisted of peripheral blood. This chain uses TRBV25-1 with TRBJ1-2; D unresolved. The CDR3 protein is CASSGGPGYTF. The CDR3 DNA is TGTGCCAGCAGTGGTGGGCCCGGCTACACCTTC.